The rows below give T cell receptor beta chains drawn from one sample of a study of shared clonotypes between healthy human individuals. Measured with immunoSEQ multiplex PCR; TCRdb has only the in-frame clones, and not every one. The sample has about 680,000 clones; around 67% are singletons. Sequencing was done on a sample of memory CD4+ T cells sorted from blood. The source of these receptors is a woman in her 30s in good health. Each CDR3 is given with its conserved first and last residue. D genes are given only for firm matches. Clone size is given for some rows only: seen once, a few or many times, or a class if the clone is expanded.

J gene: TRBJ2-2
V gene: TRBV7-2
D gene: .
clone size: .
CDR3 DNA: TGTGCCAGCAGCTCCCAGGGAACCGGGGAGCTGTTTTTT
CDR3 protein: CASSSQGTGELFF

J gene: TRBJ1-2
V gene: TRBV7-9
D gene: .
clone size: .
CDR3 DNA: TGTGCCAGCAGCTTAGACGGGGGAGATGGCTACACCTTC
CDR3 protein: CASSLDGGDGYTF

J gene: TRBJ1-2
V gene: TRBV10-3
D gene: .
clone size: .
CDR3 DNA: TGTGCCACCTCAATCAGCAGTGGGGTAGCCCATATTGGCTACACCTTC
CDR3 protein: CATSISSGVAHIGYTF

J gene: TRBJ2-7
V gene: TRBV9
D gene: .
clone size: .
CDR3 DNA: TGTGCCAGCAGCGTAGGTAGCGGACCCTACGAGCAGTACTTC
CDR3 protein: CASSVGSGPYEQYF

J gene: TRBJ2-1
V gene: TRBV2
D gene: .
clone size: .
CDR3 DNA: TGTGCCAGCAGTGAAGCGAGGCGGGGTATGAGGGGGTTCTTC
CDR3 protein: CASSEARRGMRGFF

J gene: TRBJ2-7
V gene: TRBV7-5
D gene: .
clone size: few
CDR3 DNA: TGTGTCAGAAGCCTATACCGGACAGCTTTATCCTACGAGCAGTACTTC
CDR3 protein: CVRSLYRTALSYEQYF

J gene: TRBJ2-7
V gene: TRBV28
D gene: .
clone size: .
CDR3 DNA: TGTGCCAGCAGTTCCCCCCCCGGGGGACCCTACGAGCAGTACTTC
CDR3 protein: CASSSPPGGPYEQYF

J gene: TRBJ1-2
V gene: TRBV15
D gene: TRBD1
clone size: .
CDR3 DNA: TGTGCCACCAGCAAGCGACCCGGGACAGGGTTCCGGGGCTACACCTTC
CDR3 protein: CATSKRPGTGFRGYTF

J gene: TRBJ2-4
V gene: TRBV6-5
D gene: .
clone size: .
CDR3 DNA: TGTGCCAGTCAAGGATTGGGACTGGCCAAAAACATTCAGTACTTC
CDR3 protein: CASQGLGLAKNIQYF

J gene: TRBJ2-1
V gene: TRBV30
D gene: .
clone size: .
CDR3 DNA: TGTGCCTGGAGTGTACTATTAGCTAGCTCCTACAATGAGCAGTTCTTC
CDR3 protein: CAWSVLLASSYNEQFF

J gene: TRBJ1-2
V gene: TRBV2
D gene: TRBD1
clone size: .
CDR3 DNA: TGTGCCAGCAGTTCCGGGACAGGGTCTGGCTACACCTTC
CDR3 protein: CASSSGTGSGYTF

J gene: TRBJ2-7
V gene: TRBV19
D gene: .
clone size: .
CDR3 DNA: TGTGCCAGTTCAGGACAGCCTTTGTCCTACGAGCAGTACTTC
CDR3 protein: CASSGQPLSYEQYF

J gene: TRBJ2-7
V gene: TRBV6-5
D gene: TRBD1
clone size: .
CDR3 DNA: TGTGCCAGCAGTGGGACAGGGGGTTACGAGCAGTACTTC
CDR3 protein: CASSGTGGYEQYF

J gene: TRBJ2-2
V gene: TRBV2
D gene: TRBD2
clone size: .
CDR3 DNA: TGTGCCAGCAGCTGGACTAGCGGGAGGGGGGAGCTGTTTTTT
CDR3 protein: CASSWTSGRGELFF

J gene: TRBJ2-7
V gene: TRBV7-2
D gene: TRBD2
clone size: .
CDR3 DNA: TGTGCCAGCAGACTTAGCGGGAGAATTGAGCAGTACTTC
CDR3 protein: CASRLSGRIEQYF

J gene: TRBJ1-1
V gene: TRBV27
D gene: .
clone size: many
CDR3 DNA: TGTGCCAGCAGGTCGAACACTGAAGCTTTCTTT
CDR3 protein: CASRSNTEAFF

J gene: TRBJ2-3
V gene: TRBV5-1
D gene: TRBD1
clone size: .
CDR3 DNA: TGCGCCAGCAGCTTGTACAGGGGGCAAGACACAGATACGCAGTATTTT
CDR3 protein: CASSLYRGQDTDTQYF

J gene: TRBJ2-3
V gene: TRBV2
D gene: .
clone size: .
CDR3 DNA: TGTGCCAGCAGCGCACTGGAGGGCACAGATACGCAGTATTTT
CDR3 protein: CASSALEGTDTQYF

J gene: TRBJ1-2
V gene: TRBV5-6
D gene: TRBD1
clone size: many
CDR3 DNA: TGTGCCAGCGGCCGGACAGGGTCATTGCCCTATGGCTACACCTTC
CDR3 protein: CASGRTGSLPYGYTF

J gene: TRBJ1-1
V gene: TRBV10-3
D gene: TRBD1
clone size: .
CDR3 DNA: TGTGCCACGACAGGGATGAACACTGAAGCTTTCTTT
CDR3 protein: CATTGMNTEAFF

J gene: TRBJ1-6
V gene: TRBV19
D gene: TRBD1
clone size: .
CDR3 DNA: TGTGCCAGTAGTACAGGGGGCTTTAATTCACCCCTCCACTTT
CDR3 protein: CASSTGGFNSPLHF

J gene: TRBJ2-1
V gene: TRBV18
D gene: TRBD1
clone size: once
CDR3 DNA: TGTGCCAGCTCACCAAACACCCTAGGGACAGCTAAGGGCAATGAGCAGTTCTTC
CDR3 protein: CASSPNTLGTAKGNEQFF

J gene: TRBJ2-2
V gene: TRBV29-1
D gene: TRBD1
clone size: .
CDR3 DNA: TGCAGCGTTAGGGGACAGGGCGGGGAGCTGTTTTTT
CDR3 protein: CSVRGQGGELFF

J gene: TRBJ1-4
V gene: TRBV10-3
D gene: .
clone size: .
CDR3 DNA: TGTGCCATCAGTGAGTCGTTTGGGGCCGGCGAAAAACTGTTTTTT
CDR3 protein: CAISESFGAGEKLFF

J gene: TRBJ1-1
V gene: TRBV10-1
D gene: TRBD1
clone size: .
CDR3 DNA: TGCGCCAGCAGTGAGTCGGGGGACAGGGGAGCAACTTTCTTT
CDR3 protein: CASSESGDRGATFF

J gene: TRBJ2-2
V gene: TRBV11-3
D gene: .
clone size: .
CDR3 DNA: TGTGCCAGCAGCTTCCAGAGCGGGGAGCTGTTTTTT
CDR3 protein: CASSFQSGELFF

J gene: TRBJ1-5
V gene: TRBV19
D gene: .
clone size: .
CDR3 DNA: TGTGCCAGTAGGACCACAGGGTTGGTCAATCAGCCCCAGCATTTT
CDR3 protein: CASRTTGLVNQPQHF

J gene: TRBJ2-7
V gene: TRBV27
D gene: TRBD2
clone size: .
CDR3 DNA: TGTGCCAGCAGGCGAGCGGGAGTGGCCTACGAGCAGTACTTC
CDR3 protein: CASRRAGVAYEQYF

J gene: TRBJ2-5
V gene: TRBV5-4
D gene: TRBD2
clone size: .
CDR3 DNA: TGTGCCAGCAGCCAGGGCGGGACTAGCGTCCAAGAGACCCAGTACTTC
CDR3 protein: CASSQGGTSVQETQYF

J gene: TRBJ1-5
V gene: TRBV5-1
D gene: .
clone size: once
CDR3 DNA: TGCGCCAGCAGCGTAGGGCCACAGAATCAGCCCCAGCATTTT
CDR3 protein: CASSVGPQNQPQHF

J gene: TRBJ1-3
V gene: TRBV19
D gene: .
clone size: .
CDR3 DNA: TGTGCCAGTAGTATAGCGGGAAGCTCTGGAAACACCATATATTTT
CDR3 protein: CASSIAGSSGNTIYF

J gene: TRBJ2-3
V gene: TRBV7-9
D gene: .
clone size: .
CDR3 DNA: TGTGCCAGCAGCTCACTGCAGTATTTT
CDR3 protein: CASSSLQYF

J gene: TRBJ1-1
V gene: TRBV9
D gene: .
clone size: .
CDR3 DNA: TGTGCCAGCAGCCCGGGGTCCTACGACACTGAAGCTTTCTTT
CDR3 protein: CASSPGSYDTEAFF

J gene: TRBJ1-1
V gene: TRBV28
D gene: TRBD1
clone size: .
CDR3 DNA: TGTGCCAGCAGTCCTCGGACAGGGTGGATCACTGAAGCTTTCTTT
CDR3 protein: CASSPRTGWITEAFF

J gene: TRBJ2-7
V gene: TRBV7-8
D gene: .
clone size: .
CDR3 DNA: TGTGCCAGCAGCGCCAGGGATGACTTTTCCTACGAGCAGTACTTC
CDR3 protein: CASSARDDFSYEQYF

J gene: TRBJ2-1
V gene: TRBV28
D gene: TRBD1
clone size: .
CDR3 DNA: TGTGCCAGCGGACGAAGCGGGACAGGGATATTTGAGCAGTTCTTC
CDR3 protein: CASGRSGTGIFEQFF

J gene: TRBJ2-1
V gene: TRBV4-2
D gene: TRBD2
clone size: .
CDR3 DNA: TGTGCCAGCAGCCAAGAGACGACTAGCGGCTACAATGAGCAGTTCTTC
CDR3 protein: CASSQETTSGYNEQFF

J gene: TRBJ2-1
V gene: TRBV11-2
D gene: .
clone size: .
CDR3 DNA: TGTGCCAGCGACCGGGACCCTACCCAGGATGAGCAGTTCTTC
CDR3 protein: CASDRDPTQDEQFF

J gene: TRBJ2-3
V gene: TRBV9
D gene: .
clone size: many
CDR3 DNA: TGTGCCAGCAGCCCTGTCCAGTTCACAGATACGCAGTATTTT
CDR3 protein: CASSPVQFTDTQYF

J gene: TRBJ2-7
V gene: TRBV18
D gene: .
clone size: .
CDR3 DNA: TGTGCCAGCTCAGCCCAGGGGAATCTTCGCGAGCAGTACTTC
CDR3 protein: CASSAQGNLREQYF

J gene: TRBJ2-5
V gene: TRBV2
D gene: .
clone size: .
CDR3 DNA: TGTGCCAGCGGGGGGAGTTTCTCAGAGACCCAGTACTTC
CDR3 protein: CASGGSFSETQYF